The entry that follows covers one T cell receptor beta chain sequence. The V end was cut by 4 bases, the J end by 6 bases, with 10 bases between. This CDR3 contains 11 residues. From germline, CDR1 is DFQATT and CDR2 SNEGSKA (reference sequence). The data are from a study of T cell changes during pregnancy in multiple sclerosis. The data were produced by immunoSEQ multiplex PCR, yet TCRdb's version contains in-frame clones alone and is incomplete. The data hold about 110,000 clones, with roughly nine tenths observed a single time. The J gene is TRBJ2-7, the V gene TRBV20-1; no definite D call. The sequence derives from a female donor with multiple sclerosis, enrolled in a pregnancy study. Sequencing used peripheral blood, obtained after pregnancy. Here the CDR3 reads CSATQPGEQYF. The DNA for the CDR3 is TGCAGTGCTACCCAACCGGGCGAGCAGTACTTC.